This passage covers 27 T cell receptor beta chains from one sample sequenced in a study of T cell changes during pregnancy in multiple sclerosis. Clones were read by immunoSEQ multiplex PCR, and TCRdb kept only the in-frame ones, dropping some. The table records more than 50,000 clones, about 94% of them present only once. The specimen comprised CD8+ T cells from peripheral blood mononuclear cells, sampled after pregnancy. The receptors here all came from a female donor with multiple sclerosis, enrolled in a pregnancy study.

CDR3 sequence reads: CASSLGGTGAGELFF. The CDR3 DNA reads TGCGCCAGCAGCTTGGGGGGGACTGGCGCCGGGGAGCTGTTTTTT. The chain couples TRBV5-1 to TRBJ2-2; weak D call: TRBD2 (6 bases). Germline V CDR1 and CDR2: SGHRS, YFSETQ. The CDR3 spans 15 residues. V was cut by 0 bases and J by 6 bases, with 12 bases left in between. Supplemented by reference TRBV5-1 and TRBJ2-2, the full variable domain reads KAGVTQTPRYLIKTRGQQVTLSCSPISGHRSVSWYQQTPGQGLQFLFEYFSETQRNKGNFPGRFSGRQFSNSRSEMNVSTLELGDSALYLCASSLGGTGAGELFFGEGSRLTVL.

The V call is TRBV10-1, the J call TRBJ2-1; D might be TRBD1 (5 bases). Trimming took off 3 bases at V and 6 bases at J, with 12 bases between the two ends. The germline V gene has CDR1 WNHNN and CDR2 SYGVQD (reference sequence). The CDR3 has 14 amino acids. The CDR3 sequence is CASSDKTGFNEQFF. The CDR3 bases are TGCGCCAGCAGTGATAAAACAGGATTCAATGAGCAGTTCTTC.

The rearrangement joins TRBV30 to TRBJ1-1; D might be TRBD1 (5 bases). V was cut by 1 base and J by 0 bases, with 6 bases left in between. This CDR3 spans 13 amino acids. The germline gives CDR1 GTSNPN, CDR2 SVGIG (reference sequence). CDR3 protein: CAWSAGMNTEAFF. The CDR3, as DNA: TGTGCCTGGAGTGCAGGGATGAACACTGAAGCTTTCTTT.

The chain joins TRBV27 to TRBJ1-2; TRBD1 aligns across 7 bases. The CDR3 sequence is 14 residues long. The germline CDR1 and CDR2 sequences are MNHEY and SMNVEV (reference sequence). The trim removed 1 base at V and 5 bases at J, leaving 4 bases unmatched. CDR3 residues: CASSLFSGGYGYTF. Written as DNA, the CDR3 is TGTGCCAGCAGTTTATTTTCAGGGGGATATGGCTACACCTTC.

The chain uses TRBV27 and TRBJ2-7, with D hard to call. The germline CDR1 and CDR2 sequences are MNHEY and SMNVEV (reference sequence). V lost 3 bases and J lost 3, with 9 bases in between. The CDR3 covers 13 residues. Written as DNA, the CDR3 is TGTGCCAGCAGTTTCGCAGATTACTACGAGCAGTACTTC. Its protein is CASSFADYYEQYF.

The chain has TRBV7-9 and TRBJ1-4; D is possibly TRBD1 (6 bases). V was trimmed by 1 base and J by 7 bases, leaving 16 bases between them. Germline CDR1 SEHNR, CDR2 FQNEAQ (reference sequence). This CDR3 comprises 16 residues. CDR3 nucleotide sequence: TGTGCCAGCAGCTTAGGGGCCAGGGGCTCGTCTGAAAAACTGTTTTTT. Translation gives CASSLGARGSSEKLFF.

This rearrangement joins TRBV28 to TRBJ2-7, with 12 positions matching TRBD2. Germline V CDR1 and CDR2: MDHEN, SYDVKM. The CDR3 totals 15 residues. The V segment lost 10 bases and the J segment 1 base; nucleotides outside the gene matches: 8. Written as DNA, the CDR3 is TGTGCCATTTCTAGCGGGAGGGCCGTATCCTACGAGCAGTACTTC. This codes for CAISSGRAVSYEQYF.

This clone was counted once. V gene TRBV28 combines with J gene TRBJ2-7, with 8 positions matching TRBD1. The CDR3 has 16 amino acids. CDR1 and CDR2 from the germline V gene are MDHEN and SYDVKM. J lost 3 bases, V lost 6 bases, and 13 bases had no gene match. This chain's CDR3 is CASSLQTGELDYEQYF. The DNA of the CDR3 is TGTGCCAGCAGCCTACAGACAGGGGAGTTGGACTACGAGCAGTACTTC.

The chain carries TRBV27 and TRBJ1-2; 7 bases agree with TRBD1. CDR3 size: 14 residues. V lost 6 bases to trimming and J lost 3 bases; unmatched junction nucleotides: 7. Per germline, CDR1 MNHEY and CDR2 SMNVEV (reference sequence). CDR3 coding DNA: TGTGCCAGCAGGTCGACAGGGAGGTACTATGGCTACACCTTC. Protein: CASRSTGRYYGYTF.

The table lists this clone with a few counts. The chain is built from TRBV30 and TRBJ1-1, with no clear D. The CDR3 loop spans 11 amino acids. Germline CDR1 and CDR2: GTSNPN and SVGIG (reference sequence). Trimming took off 2 bases at V and 9 bases at J, with 10 bases between the two ends. DNA for the CDR3: TGTGCCTGGAGTCCCTCAGGCCAAGCTTTCTTT. Protein sequence: CAWSPSGQAFF.

This sequence joins TRBV19 and TRBJ2-7, with a weak D call TRBD1 (6 bases). Per germline, CDR1 LNHDA and CDR2 SQIVND (reference sequence). CDR3 length: 13 residues. The V end lost 8 bases, the J end lost 2 bases, and 13 bases lay between the germline ends. CDR3 region: CASQQGSAYEQYF. The CDR3 DNA sequence: TGTGCCAGTCAACAGGGTTCGGCCTACGAGCAGTACTTC.

V is TRBV28 and J is TRBJ1-4; perhaps TRBD1 as D (5 bases). Germline V CDR1 and CDR2: MDHEN, SYDVKM. This CDR3 has 16 amino acids. V lost 5 bases and J 0 bases, leaving 13 bases between the germline ends. The CDR3 loop reads CASSLNGGATNEKLFF. The CDR3 region has the DNA TGTGCCAGCAGTCTCAATGGGGGGGCAACTAATGAAAAACTGTTTTTT.

This rearrangement joins TRBV11-2 to TRBJ2-7; the match to TRBD1 covers 9 bases. Germline V lookup: CDR1 SGHAT, CDR2 FQNNGV. After removal of 3 bases from V and 3 bases from J, the junction contained 3 bases not matched to a gene. CDR3 size: 14 residues. The CDR3 nucleotides read TGTGCCAGCAGCTTTGGGACAGGGCACTACGAGCAGTACTTC. It translates to CASSFGTGHYEQYF. The variable domain in full, with the rest retrieved from reference TRBV11-2 and TRBJ2-7, is EAGVAQSPRYKIIEKRQSVAFWCNPISGHATLYWYQQILGQGPKLLIQFQNNGVVDDSQLPKDRFSAERLKGVDSTLKIQPAKLEDSAVYLCASSFGTGHYEQYFGPGTRLTVT.

The chain employs TRBV30 and TRBJ1-1, with D perhaps matching TRBD1 (5 bases). The V gene's germline CDR1 is GTSNPN and CDR2 SVGIG (reference sequence). The length of the CDR3 is 12 residues. The ends were cut back, 4 bases at V and 4 bases at J, with 10 bases in the middle. CDR3 residues: CAWKLGGTEAFF. The CDR3 nucleotides are TGTGCCTGGAAGCTCGGGGGCACTGAAGCTTTCTTT.

V usage is TRBV10-1 and J usage is TRBJ2-1; TRBD2 matches 13 bases. There are 16 residues in the CDR3. V trimming: 0 bases; J trimming: 9 bases; junction bases outside the gene matches: 5. CDR1 is WNHNN, CDR2 SYGVQD, per germline (reference sequence). The CDR3 loop reads CASSESLGLAGAEQFF. As DNA, the CDR3 is TGCGCCAGCAGTGAGTCCCTCGGACTAGCGGGAGCTGAGCAGTTCTTC.

The chain uses TRBV9 and TRBJ2-1; D perhaps matches TRBD1 (7 bases). In germline, CDR1 is SGDLS, CDR2 YYNGEE. V was shortened by 3 bases and J by 8 bases, with 21 bases between the two germline ends. The CDR3 loop spans 16 amino acids. The CDR3 DNA follows: TGTGCCAGCAGCGGCGTGGGGGGACAGCCGTTGGATGAGCAGTTCTTC. Amino acids: CASSGVGGQPLDEQFF. Filled out from reference TRBV9 and TRBJ2-1, the complete variable domain reads DSGVTQTPKHLITATGQRVTLRCSPRSGDLSVYWYQQSLDQGLQFLIQYYNGEERAKGNILERFSAQQFPDLHSELNLSSLELGDSALYFCASSGVGGQPLDEQFFGPGTRLTVL.

The chain is built from TRBV30 and TRBJ2-7, with TRBD1 matching 8 bases. Germline V gene data show CDR1 as GTSNPN and CDR2 as SVGIG (reference sequence). V lost 7 bases, J lost 4 bases, and 15 bases stayed unmatched. CDR3 length equals 15 residues. The DNA for the CDR3 is TGTGCCTTAGTGCGGGACAGGTATGAATCGTACGAGCAGTACTTC. Its translation is CALVRDRYESYEQYF.

The chain has TRBV6-4 and TRBJ2-3; possible D gene TRBD2, 6 bases. The CDR3 sequence is 14 residues long. Trimming pared 2 bases from V and 0 bases from J, leaving 6 bases between. Germline CDR1 reads MRHNA; CDR2 reads SNTAGT. The DNA of the CDR3 is TGTGCCAGCAGTGACGGGGGGAGCACAGATACGCAGTATTTT. Encoded protein: CASSDGGSTDTQYF.

This chain joins TRBV19 and TRBJ2-7, with 12 bases aligning to TRBD1. This CDR3 is built from 14 residues. Germline V gene sequence: CDR1 LNHDA, CDR2 SQIVND (reference sequence). The V gene end was trimmed by 5 bases and the J gene end by 6 bases; junction bases not matched to a gene: 5. CDR3 sequence: CASSPRDRGLEQYF. CDR3 DNA: TGTGCCAGTAGTCCACGGGACAGGGGGCTCGAGCAGTACTTC.

This clone was picked up one time. The rearrangement joins TRBV19 to TRBJ2-1; no clear D gene. V lost 3 bases and J 5 bases, leaving 8 bases between the germline ends. The CDR3 is made up of 13 amino acids. Germline CDR1 and CDR2: LNHDA and SQIVND (reference sequence). In DNA, the CDR3 is TGTGCCAGTAGTATGTCTATCCACAATGAGCAGTTCTTC. Translation: CASSMSIHNEQFF.

This chain uses TRBV19 with TRBJ1-2; the D gene is possibly TRBD1 (5 bases). The CDR3 is made up of 13 amino acids. V was pared by 8 bases and J by 4 bases, with 14 bases between. The germline V gene has CDR1 LNHDA and CDR2 SQIVND (reference sequence). CDR3 sequence: CASSGSGPYGYTF. The CDR3 region has the DNA TGTGCCAGTTCGGGTTCAGGGCCCTATGGCTACACCTTC.

V is TRBV30 and J is TRBJ2-1, with 9 bases fitting TRBD2. Germline CDR1 is GTSNPN and CDR2 is SVGIG (reference sequence). V lost 5 bases and J lost 2; bases outside the gene matches: 4. The length of the CDR3 is 14 residues. This CDR3 reads CAWGGTSPYNEQFF. DNA for the CDR3: TGTGCCTGGGGGGGGACTAGCCCCTACAATGAGCAGTTCTTC.

The rearrangement uses TRBV5-1 and TRBJ1-2, with 8 bases that match TRBD1. Germline CDR1 and CDR2: SGHRS and YFSETQ. The CDR3 spans 18 residues. The ends lost 0 bases at V and 3 bases at J; junction bases unmatched: 13. The CDR3 reads CASSLASGSLTGDYGYTF. In DNA form, the CDR3 reads TGCGCCAGCAGCTTGGCTAGTGGGTCCCTGACAGGGGACTATGGCTACACCTTC.

The count of this clone is one. The rearrangement joins TRBV30 to TRBJ1-2, with 8 bases aligning to TRBD1. V shed 3 bases and J 7 bases; nucleotides not matched to a gene: 10. Per the germline V gene, CDR1 is GTSNPN and CDR2 is SVGIG (reference sequence). The CDR3 covers 14 residues. The CDR3 DNA reads TGTGCCTGGAGCGGAGGACAGGGCCAAGTTGGCTACACCTTC. Translation: CAWSGGQGQVGYTF.

The genes are TRBV6-5 and TRBJ1-2, with D possibly TRBD1 on 6 matching bases. The V and J ends lost 6 bases and 3 bases respectively, with 17 bases between them. Germline-derived CDR1 and CDR2 are MNHEY and SVGAGI. The CDR3 extends over 15 amino acids. CDR3 in DNA: TGTGCCAGCAGCCACGGGGGGGCGCAGGACTATGGCTACACCTTC. Amino acid sequence: CASSHGGAQDYGYTF.

The chain recombines TRBV30 with TRBJ2-7; a weak D match, TRBD1 (6 bases). Trimming pared 4 bases from V and 5 bases from J, leaving 12 bases between. This CDR3 is built from 12 residues. Per germline, CDR1 GTSNPN and CDR2 SVGIG (reference sequence). CDR3 residues: CAWKGVLHEQYF. The CDR3 nucleotides read TGTGCCTGGAAGGGGGTTCTCCACGAGCAGTACTTC. The full variable domain, rest sourced from reference TRBV30 and TRBJ2-7, is SQTIHQWPATLVQPVGSPLSLECTVEGTSNPNLYWYRQAAGRGLQLLFYSVGIGQISSEVPQNLSASRPQDRQFILSSKKLLLSDSGFYLCAWKGVLHEQYFGPGTRLTVT.

The V call is TRBV4-3, the J call TRBJ2-1; 8 positions agree with TRBD2. The junction had 3 bases not matched to a gene; V was cut back by 1 base and J by 4 bases. The CDR3 runs to 15 residues. Germline values: CDR1 LGHNA, CDR2 YSLEER. The CDR3 DNA reads TGCGCCAGCAGCCAAGGAAGCGGGGGTTACAATGAGCAGTTCTTC. Its protein is CASSQGSGGYNEQFF.